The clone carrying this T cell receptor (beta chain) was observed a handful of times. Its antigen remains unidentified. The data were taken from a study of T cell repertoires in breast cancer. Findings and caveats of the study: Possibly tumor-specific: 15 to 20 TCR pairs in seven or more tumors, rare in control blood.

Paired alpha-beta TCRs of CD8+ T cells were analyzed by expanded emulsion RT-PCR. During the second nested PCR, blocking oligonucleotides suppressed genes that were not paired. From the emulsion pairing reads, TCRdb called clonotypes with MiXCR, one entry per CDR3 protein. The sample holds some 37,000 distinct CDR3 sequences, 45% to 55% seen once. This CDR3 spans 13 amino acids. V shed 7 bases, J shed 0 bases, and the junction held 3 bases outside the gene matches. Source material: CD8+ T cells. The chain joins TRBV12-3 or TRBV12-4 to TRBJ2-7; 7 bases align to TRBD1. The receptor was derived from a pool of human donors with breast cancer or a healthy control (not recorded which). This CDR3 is CASTGTVSYEQYF. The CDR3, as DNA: TGTGCCAGCACCGGGACAGTCTCCTACGAGCAGTACTTC.